This record concerns one T cell receptor (beta chain) sequence. No antigen is known for it. Amplified TCR beta CDR3 regions were obtained using RNA transcripts as template. HTBI primers served in a first-round RT-PCR, which a second-round multiplex PCR followed. TCRdb independently ran MiXCR on the multiplex PCR reads; one entry per CDR3 protein. The sample carries around 1.1 million distinct CDR3 sequences, roughly 35% recorded once. This sample is part of a study of Graves' ophthalmopathy and Graves' hyperthyroidism. The study's findings and limits: It was with 70.59% sensitivity and just under 75% specificity that the model predicted ophthalmopathy progression.

The CDR3 has 19 residues. Deletions cut 0 bases from V and 6 bases from J, with 26 bases between. Specimen: peripheral blood or thyroid tissue (not recorded which). This receptor was obtained from an adult man with Graves' hyperthyroidism. The chain recombines TRBV6-7 with TRBJ1-1, with D uncertain. TRBV6-7 is an ORF for which the function is uncertain. This CDR3 is CASSYSITGQMGIIAEAFF. DNA for the CDR3: TGTGCCAGCAGTTACTCGATAACCGGGCAAATGGGGATAATAGCTGAAGCTTTCTTT.